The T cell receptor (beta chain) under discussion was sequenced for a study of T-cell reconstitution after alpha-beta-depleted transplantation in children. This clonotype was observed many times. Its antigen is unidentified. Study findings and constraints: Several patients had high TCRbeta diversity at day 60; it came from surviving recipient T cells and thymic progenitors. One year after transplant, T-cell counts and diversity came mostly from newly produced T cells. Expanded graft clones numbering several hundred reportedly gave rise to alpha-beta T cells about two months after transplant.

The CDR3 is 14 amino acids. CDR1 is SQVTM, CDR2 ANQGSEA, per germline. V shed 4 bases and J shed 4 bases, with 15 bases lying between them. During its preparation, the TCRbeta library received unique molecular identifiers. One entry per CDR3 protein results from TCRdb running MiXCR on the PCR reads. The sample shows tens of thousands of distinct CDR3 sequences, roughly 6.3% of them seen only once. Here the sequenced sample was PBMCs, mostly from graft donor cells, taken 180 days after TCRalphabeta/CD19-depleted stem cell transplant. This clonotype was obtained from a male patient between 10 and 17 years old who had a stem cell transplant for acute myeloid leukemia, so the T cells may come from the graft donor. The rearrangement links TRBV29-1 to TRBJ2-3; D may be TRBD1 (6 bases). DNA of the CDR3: TGCAGCGTTGTGGTGGCAGGGGCCCCAGATACGCAGTATTTT. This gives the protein CSVVVAGAPDTQYF.